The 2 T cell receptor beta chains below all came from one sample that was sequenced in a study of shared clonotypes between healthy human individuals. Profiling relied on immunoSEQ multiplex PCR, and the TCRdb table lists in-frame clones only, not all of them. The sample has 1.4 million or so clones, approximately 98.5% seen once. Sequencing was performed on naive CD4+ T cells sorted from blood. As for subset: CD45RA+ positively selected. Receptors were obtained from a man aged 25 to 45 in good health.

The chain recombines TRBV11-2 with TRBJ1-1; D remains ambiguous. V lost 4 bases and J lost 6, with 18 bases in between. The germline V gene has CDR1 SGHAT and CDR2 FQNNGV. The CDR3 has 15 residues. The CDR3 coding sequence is TGTGCCAGCAGCTCCCGCCTAGGGCCTAGGGCTGAAGCTTTCTTT. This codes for CASSSRLGPRAEAFF.

Here the CDR3 DNA reads TGTGCCAGCAGCTTCAGGGGGGACACCGGGGAGCTGTTTTTT. Translation gives CASSFRGDTGELFF. The chain recombines TRBV11-2 with TRBJ2-2, with D possibly being TRBD1 (7 bases). The length of the CDR3 is 14 residues. V lost 3 bases and J 3 bases, leaving 8 bases between the germline ends. The germline CDR1 and CDR2 sequences are SGHAT and FQNNGV.